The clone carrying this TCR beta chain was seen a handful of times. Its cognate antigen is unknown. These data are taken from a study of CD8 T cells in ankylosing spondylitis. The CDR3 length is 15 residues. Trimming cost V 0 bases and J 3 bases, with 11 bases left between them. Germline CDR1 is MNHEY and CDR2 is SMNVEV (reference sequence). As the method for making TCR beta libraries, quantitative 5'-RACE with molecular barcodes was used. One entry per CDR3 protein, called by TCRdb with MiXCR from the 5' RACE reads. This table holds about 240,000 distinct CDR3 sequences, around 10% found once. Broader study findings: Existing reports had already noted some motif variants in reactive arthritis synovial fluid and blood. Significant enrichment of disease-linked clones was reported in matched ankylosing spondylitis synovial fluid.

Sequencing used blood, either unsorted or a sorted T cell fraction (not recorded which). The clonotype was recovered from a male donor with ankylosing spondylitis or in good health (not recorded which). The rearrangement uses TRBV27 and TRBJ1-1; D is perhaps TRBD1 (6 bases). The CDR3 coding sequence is TGTGCCAGCAGTTTATCCCCCACAGGGTACACTGAAGCTTTCTTT. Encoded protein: CASSLSPTGYTEAFF.